This T cell receptor (beta chain) was captured by sequencing in a study of tumor-infiltrating lymphocytes in oesophageal squamous cell carcinoma. Sample share makes this clonotype medium-sized. Each CDR3 protein gets one entry after TCRdb re-called the PCR reads with MiXCR. This table has 23,000 or so distinct CDR3 sequences, approximately 34% appearing once. Germline V gene sequence: CDR1 ENHRY, CDR2 SYGVKD. The V gene end was trimmed by 5 bases and the J gene end by 6 bases; junction bases not matched to a gene: 6. CDR3 length equals 14 residues. The sequence was obtained from a female donor with esophageal squamous cell carcinoma. This chain links TRBV10-3 with TRBJ2-1, with 8 bases aligning to TRBD2. The source material was esophageal tumor tissue. The CDR3: CAISIAGSVNEQFF. DNA for the CDR3: TGTGCCATCAGTATAGCGGGGAGTGTCAATGAGCAGTTCTTC.